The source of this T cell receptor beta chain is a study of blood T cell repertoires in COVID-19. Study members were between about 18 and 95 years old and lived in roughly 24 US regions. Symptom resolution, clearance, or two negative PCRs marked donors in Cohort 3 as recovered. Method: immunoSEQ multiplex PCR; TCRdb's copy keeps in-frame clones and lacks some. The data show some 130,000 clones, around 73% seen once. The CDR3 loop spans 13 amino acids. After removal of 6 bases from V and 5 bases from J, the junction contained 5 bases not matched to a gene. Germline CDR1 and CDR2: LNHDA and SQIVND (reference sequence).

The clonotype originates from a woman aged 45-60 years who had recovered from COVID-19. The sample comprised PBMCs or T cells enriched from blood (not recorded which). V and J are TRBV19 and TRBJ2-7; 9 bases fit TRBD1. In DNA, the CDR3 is TGTGCCAGTAGCACAGGGGGCGGCGACGAGCAGTACTTC. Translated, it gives CASSTGGGDEQYF.